These T cell receptor beta chains were read from a single sample in a study of T cell repertoires in cytomegalovirus infection. Their specific antigens are unknown. TCRdb itself ran the reads through MiXCR, one entry per CDR3 protein. The table shows 750,000 to 900,000 distinct CDR3 sequences, with under 35% occurring only once. The source was cultured CD8+ T cells from PBMCs, collected from culture after CMV antigen stimulation. These TCRs come from a human donor in good health (CMV status not recorded). Some clones in this sample may be carry-over from other donors' samples. Each CDR3 is given with its conserved first and last residue. The order of the fields is clone size, J gene, V gene, D gene, CDR3 protein, CDR3 DNA. The D gene is left open where the match is weak. Clone size appears in some rows only: once, few, many, or a class for an expanded clone.

>NA|TRBJ1-2|TRBV12-3/TRBV12-4|NA
CASSLTNDSPPRMGWAYTF
TGTGCCAGCAGTTTAACGAACGATTCGCCGCCGAGGATGGGATGGGCCTACACCTTC
>once|TRBJ2-3|TRBV14|NA
CASSQGPQRGTDTQYF
TGTGCCAGCAGCCAAGGACCCCAGCGGGGCACAGATACGCAGTATTTT
>few|TRBJ2-3|TRBV13|NA
CASSFYQTDTQYF
TGTGCCAGCAGCTTTTACCAGACAGATACGCAGTATTTT
>many|TRBJ1-5|TRBV7-8|TRBD1
CASSGPGQGNQPQHF
TGTGCCAGCAGCGGACCGGGACAGGGCAATCAGCCCCAGCATTTT
>few|TRBJ2-3|TRBV2|NA
CALRGVGTTDTQYF
TGTGCCCTCAGGGGAGTAGGGACCACAGATACGCAGTATTTT
>NA|TRBJ1-5|TRBV4-3|NA
CASSQDRGKPQHF
TGCGCCAGCAGCCAAGATCGAGGCAAGCCCCAGCATTTT
>NA|TRBJ2-5|TRBV27|NA
CASQGGAEETQYF
TGTGCCTCCCAAGGGGGGGCCGAAGAGACCCAGTACTTC
>few|TRBJ1-1|TRBV19|NA
CASSIRRLAGVTEAFF
TGTGCCAGTAGTATACGAAGGCTGGCCGGGGTCACTGAAGCTTTCTTT
>many|TRBJ2-2|TRBV11-2|TRBD1
CASSPGGTGAGELFF
TGTGCCAGCAGCCCGGGAGGGACAGGGGCCGGGGAGCTGTTTTTT
>many|TRBJ2-1|TRBV7-9|TRBD2
CASSFRGVNEQFF
TGTGCCAGCAGCTTCCGGGGGGTGAATGAGCAGTTCTTC
>NA|TRBJ2-5|TRBV4-2|NA
CASSQDLTVGETQYF
TGTGCCAGCAGCCAAGATCTGACGGTCGGCGAGACCCAGTACTTC
>few|TRBJ1-2|TRBV4-1|NA
CASSQDFGFGDYGYTF
TGCGCCAGCAGCCAAGATTTTGGTTTCGGGGACTATGGCTACACCTTC
>NA|TRBJ1-2|TRBV7-9|TRBD1
CASSFRDRTYGYTF
TGTGCCAGCAGCTTCCGGGACAGGACGTATGGCTACACCTTC
>NA|TRBJ1-2|TRBV28|TRBD1
CASRDRGRDNYGYTF
TGTGCCAGCAGGGACAGGGGGCGGGATAACTATGGCTACACCTTC
>few|TRBJ2-1|TRBV5-6|TRBD2
CASSPRDGGAWGEQFF
TGTGCCAGCAGCCCTAGGGACGGGGGGGCGTGGGGTGAGCAGTTCTTC
>few|TRBJ2-7|TRBV18|TRBD2
CASSPRGLPPRWEQYF
TGTGCCAGCTCACCAAGGGGACTACCGCCCCGGTGGGAGCAGTACTTC
>few|TRBJ2-7|TRBV2|NA
CATWNVAATLGLPEQYF
TGTGCCACTTGGAATGTTGCCGCGACCCTCGGTCTTCCCGAGCAGTACTTC
>few|TRBJ1-1|TRBV7-9|NA
CASTIGTGANTEAFF
TGTGCCAGCACCATAGGGACGGGAGCGAACACTGAAGCTTTCTTT
>once|TRBJ2-3|TRBV11-2|TRBD2
CASSSTSGEALTDTQYF
TGTGCCAGCAGCTCGACTAGCGGGGAGGCCCTCACAGATACGCAGTATTTT
>many|TRBJ2-3|TRBV4-1|TRBD1
CASSHPPDRGADTQYF
TGCGCCAGCAGCCATCCCCCGGACAGGGGAGCAGATACGCAGTATTTT
>few|TRBJ2-2|TRBV6-6|TRBD1
CASSYSQGATGELFF
TGTGCCAGCAGTTACTCCCAGGGGGCCACCGGGGAGCTGTTTTTT
>NA|TRBJ1-1|TRBV29-1|NA
CSVDPRGGPEAFF
TGCAGCGTTGATCCCCGGGGGGGCCCTGAAGCTTTCTTT
>NA|TRBJ1-3|TRBV7-9|NA
CASSLSARAGNTIYF
TGTGCCAGCAGCTTATCGGCCAGGGCTGGAAACACCATATATTTT
>NA|TRBJ2-1|TRBV20-1|TRBD1
CSPVKGADNEQFF
TGCAGTCCCGTGAAGGGGGCAGACAATGAGCAGTTCTTC
>NA|TRBJ2-3|TRBV10-1|NA
CASSDAGTDTQYF
TGCGCCAGCAGTGATGCAGGGACAGATACGCAGTATTTT
>NA|TRBJ1-2|TRBV12-3/TRBV12-4|TRBD1
CASRPDRELNYGYTF
TGTGCCAGCAGACCGGACAGGGAACTTAACTATGGCTACACCTTC
>NA|TRBJ1-5|TRBV19|TRBD1
CASIERPDRGNQPQHF
TGTGCCAGTATAGAAAGGCCGGACAGGGGAAATCAGCCCCAGCATTTT
>few|TRBJ2-3|TRBV12-3/TRBV12-4|NA
CASSFVTASTDTQYF
TGTGCCAGCAGTTTCGTGACAGCTAGCACAGATACGCAGTATTTT
>many|TRBJ1-2|TRBV7-9|NA
CASSFPAARGYTF
TGTGCCAGCAGCTTCCCAGCGGCCAGGGGCTACACCTTC
>NA|TRBJ1-1|TRBV12-3/TRBV12-4|TRBD1
CASSRGRAVDTEAFF
TGTGCCAGCAGTAGGGGGCGGGCCGTAGACACTGAAGCTTTCTTT
>NA|TRBJ1-2|TRBV7-2|NA
CASSPGAGGNYGYTF
TGTGCCAGCAGCCCGGGCGCGGGAGGGAACTATGGCTACACCTTC
>few|TRBJ2-1|TRBV15|NA
CATSRGGGAVNEQFF
TGTGCCACCAGCAGAGGGGGGGGGGCCGTCAATGAGCAGTTCTTC
>once|TRBJ2-1|TRBV5-1|NA
CASSLVASEQFF
TGCGCCAGCAGCTTGGTAGCCAGTGAGCAGTTCTTC
>NA|TRBJ1-3|TRBV18|NA
CASSPPTVSGNTIYF
TGTGCCAGCTCACCACCGACAGTCTCTGGAAACACCATATATTTT
>few|TRBJ1-4|TRBV11-3|NA
CASSLDRSVMDSSSTNEKLFF
TGTGCCAGCAGCTTAGATCGGTCGGTTATGGACAGTTCCTCAACTAATGAAAAACTGTTTTTT
>NA|TRBJ2-7|TRBV4-2|TRBD2
CASSQAQRGFTYEQYF
TGTGCCAGCAGCCAAGCTCAGCGGGGGTTTACCTACGAGCAGTACTTC
>NA|TRBJ1-4|TRBV4-2|TRBD1
CASSHERTGANEKLFF
TGTGCCAGCAGCCACGAGCGGACAGGGGCTAATGAAAAACTGTTTTTT
>NA|TRBJ1-5|TRBV7-9|NA
CASSLGGIRQPQHF
TGTGCCAGCAGCTTAGGAGGGATCAGGCAGCCCCAGCATTTT
>NA|TRBJ2-2|TRBV7-9|NA
CASSADTTTGELFF
TGTGCCAGCAGCGCGGACACCACCACCGGGGAGCTGTTTTTT
>NA|TRBJ1-5|TRBV20-1|NA
CSASGRANQPQHF
TGCAGTGCTAGCGGGAGGGCCAATCAGCCCCAGCATTTT
>NA|TRBJ2-7|TRBV10-3|TRBD1
CAISEDRDEQYF
TGTGCCATCAGTGAGGACAGGGACGAGCAGTACTTC
>NA|TRBJ1-1|TRBV14|NA
CASGQGDTEAFF
TGTGCCAGCGGCCAAGGGGACACTGAAGCTTTCTTT
>many|TRBJ2-2|TRBV2|NA
CASSSGPSSRELFF
TGTGCCAGCAGTTCCGGGCCATCTAGTCGGGAGCTGTTTTTT
>few|TRBJ2-2|TRBV4-1|NA
CASSQEVSGGGGELFF
TGCGCCAGCAGCCAAGAAGTATCCGGGGGCGGCGGGGAGCTGTTTTTT
>many|TRBJ2-5|TRBV7-2|TRBD1
CASSSPPSRDRFYQETQYF
TGTGCCAGCAGCTCACCTCCCTCCCGGGACAGGTTCTACCAAGAGACCCAGTACTTC
>NA|TRBJ2-7|TRBV7-9|TRBD2
CASSSTTSAASYEQYF
TGTGCCAGCAGCTCGACAACTAGCGCCGCTTCCTACGAGCAGTACTTC
>NA|TRBJ1-5|TRBV27|NA
CAIQGESNQPQHF
TGTGCCATACAGGGAGAGAGCAATCAGCCCCAGCATTTT
>NA|TRBJ2-3|TRBV6-2/TRBV6-3|TRBD2
CASSYSRGSYSTDTQYF
TGTGCCAGCAGTTATTCGCGGGGGTCATATAGCACAGATACGCAGTATTTT
>NA|TRBJ1-1|TRBV7-6|NA
CASSPRVTGNTEAFF
TGTGCCAGCAGCCCCCGCGTGACAGGAAACACTGAAGCTTTCTTT
>NA|TRBJ1-6|TRBV14|NA
CASSQDWQPLHF
TGTGCCAGCAGCCAAGATTGGCAACCCCTCCACTTT
>few|TRBJ1-6|TRBV4-1|NA
CASSQGDGAVPLHF
TGCGCCAGCAGCCAAGGAGACGGAGCTGTTCCCCTCCACTTT
>NA|TRBJ2-2|TRBV7-9|NA
CASSPSAGAPGGELFF
TGTGCCAGCAGCCCCTCCGCGGGGGCCCCCGGAGGGGAGCTGTTTTTT
>NA|TRBJ1-1|TRBV28|NA
CASSLGPQGSNTEAFF
TGTGCCAGCAGTTTGGGGCCACAGGGATCGAACACTGAAGCTTTCTTT
>few|TRBJ2-1|TRBV6-6|NA
CAAGWVTGYNEQFF
TGTGCCGCGGGGTGGGTGACAGGGTACAATGAGCAGTTCTTC
>NA|TRBJ2-2|TRBV27|NA
CASSLRGRGTGVLFF
TGTGCCAGCAGTTTAAGGGGCAGGGGCACCGGGGTGCTGTTTTTT
>NA|TRBJ1-1|TRBV6-8|NA
CALWSVGTEAFF
TGTGCCCTCTGGTCAGTAGGCACTGAAGCTTTCTTT